Listed below are T cell receptor beta chains from one sample, sequenced in a study of read filtering for tumor transcriptome and immune sequencing. TCRdb reprocessed the reads with MiXCR, giving one entry per CDR3 protein. In the table there are roughly 68,000 distinct CDR3 sequences, over 11% of which are singletons. The specimen was a population of CD138-negative cells sorted from bone marrow. These TCRs come from a donor aged 40 or older with multiple myeloma. The CDR3 runs from the conserved cysteine through the conserved F or W. Each record gives: V gene, clone size, D gene, J gene, CDR3 protein, CDR3 DNA. A D gene is named only where the DNA matches it firmly. Clone size is shown for a subset of rows, as once, few, many or a class of expanded clone.

>TRBV19|NA|TRBD1|TRBJ1-1
CASSTPDREDTEAFF
TGTGCCAGTAGTACCCCTGACAGGGAGGACACTGAAGCTTTCTTT
>TRBV30|NA|NA|TRBJ2-7
CAWSVSPRGSEQYF
TGTGCCTGGAGTGTTTCGCCGCGGGGAAGCGAGCAGTACTTC
>TRBV11-3|few|NA|TRBJ2-1
CASRWTVNEQFF
TGTGCCAGCAGATGGACAGTCAATGAGCAGTTCTTC
>TRBV7-9|many|NA|TRBJ2-7
CASSQTGTGLREQYF
TGTGCCAGCAGCCAAACCGGGACGGGGTTGCGGGAGCAGTACTTC
>TRBV4-2|few|NA|TRBJ2-7
CASSPFTNSNYEQYF
TGTGCCAGCAGCCCCTTTACTAATTCTAACTACGAGCAGTACTTC
>TRBV28|NA|NA|TRBJ2-1
CASTNGGAPYNEQFF
TGTGCCAGCACAAATGGGGGGGCGCCTTACAATGAGCAGTTCTTC
>TRBV27|few|TRBD2|TRBJ2-7
CASSLSLGLALVEQYF
TGTGCCAGCAGTTTATCGTTGGGACTAGCGCTGGTCGAGCAGTACTTC
>TRBV6-6|many|NA|TRBJ2-4
CASSHSDSIQYF
TGTGCCAGCAGCCACTCGGACTCGATTCAGTACTTC
>TRBV7-6|NA|TRBD2|TRBJ2-5
CASSPRQAGGRETQYF
TGTGCCAGCAGCCCCAGACAAGCGGGAGGTCGAGAGACCCAGTACTTC
>TRBV7-9|many|NA|TRBJ2-7
CASSARDRDSYEQYF
TGTGCCAGCAGCGCCCGGGACCGAGACTCCTACGAGCAGTACTTC
>TRBV4-1|many|TRBD1|TRBJ2-1
CASSQDRGRDEQFF
TGCGCCAGCAGCCAGGACAGGGGGCGAGATGAGCAGTTCTTC
>TRBV25-1|many|NA|TRBJ2-3
CASEGAGDDTDTQYF
TGTGCCAGCGAAGGAGCAGGGGACGACACAGATACGCAGTATTTT
>TRBV7-9|many|NA|TRBJ2-1
CASSLGGLASYNEQFF
TGTGCCAGCAGCTTAGGGGGGCTAGCGTCCTACAATGAGCAGTTCTTC
>TRBV13|many|NA|TRBJ2-3
CASSHRDQVIDTQYF
TGTGCCAGCAGCCACCGGGACCAAGTAATAGATACGCAGTATTTT
>TRBV5-1|few|NA|TRBJ2-1
CASSLAQGGYNEQFF
TGCGCCAGCAGCTTGGCCCAGGGGGGCTACAATGAGCAGTTCTTC
>TRBV29-1|few|TRBD2|TRBJ2-7
CSGGLAGGNEQYF
TGCAGCGGTGGACTAGCGGGAGGGAACGAGCAGTACTTC
>TRBV11-3|many|NA|TRBJ2-3
CASSLGGEVTDTQYF
TGTGCCAGCAGCTTAGGAGGGGAGGTCACAGATACGCAGTATTTT
>TRBV6-2/TRBV6-3|many|NA|TRBJ2-3
CASSFAPRASDTQYF
TGTGCCAGCAGTTTCGCGCCAAGGGCATCAGATACGCAGTATTTT
>TRBV20-1|many|NA|TRBJ2-2
CSAPRMGAAGTGELFF
TGCAGTGCTCCAAGGATGGGAGCGGCGGGCACCGGGGAGCTGTTTTTT
>TRBV7-2|many|TRBD1|TRBJ2-5
CASSDDRGQGTQYF
TGTGCCAGCAGCGATGACAGGGGGCAAGGGACCCAGTACTTC
>TRBV4-1|few|NA|TRBJ2-7
CASSQGEVDEQYF
TGCGCCAGCAGCCAAGGGGAAGTGGACGAGCAGTACTTC
>TRBV12-5|few|NA|TRBJ2-3
CASGPADTQYF
TGTGCTAGTGGTCCGGCAGATACGCAGTATTTT
>TRBV11-1|many|NA|TRBJ2-2
CASSIRAGPNGELFF
TGTGCCAGCAGCATACGAGCGGGTCCAAACGGGGAGCTGTTTTTT
>TRBV11-2|many|NA|TRBJ1-2
CASSARANPDYGYTF
TGTGCCAGCAGCGCCCGAGCAAACCCGGACTATGGCTACACCTTC
>TRBV12-5|many|NA|TRBJ1-2
CASGLATPPRYTF
TGTGCTAGTGGTTTAGCGACACCACCCCGCTACACCTTC
>TRBV12-5|NA|NA|TRBJ1-5
CASGSSSRQRSNQPQHF
TGTGCTAGTGGTTCGTCTTCGAGACAGCGTAGCAATCAGCCCCAGCATTTT
>TRBV7-3|NA|TRBD1|TRBJ1-1
CASSLLGQGATEAFF
TGTGCCAGCAGCCTCCTAGGACAGGGGGCGACTGAAGCTTTCTTT
>TRBV7-3|many|TRBD2|TRBJ2-3
CASRAGDPTDTQYF
TGTGCCAGCAGAGCGGGAGACCCCACAGATACGCAGTATTTT
>TRBV20-1|many|TRBD2|TRBJ2-5
CSAPLLAGRETQYF
TGCAGTGCCCCACTTTTAGCGGGACGTGAGACCCAGTACTTC
>TRBV29-1|many|NA|TRBJ1-1
CSARTTGFNTEAFF
TGCAGCGCTAGAACTACAGGGTTTAACACTGAAGCTTTCTTT
>TRBV6-1|many|NA|TRBJ2-3
CASRGNTDTQYF
TGTGCCAGCAGGGGTAACACAGATACGCAGTATTTT
>TRBV20-1|NA|TRBD1|TRBJ2-1
CSADGQVDEQFF
TGCAGTGCCGACGGACAGGTGGATGAACAGTTCTTC
>TRBV27|many|NA|TRBJ2-7
CASSWGAHAYEQYF
TGTGCCAGCAGTTGGGGGGCACATGCCTACGAGCAGTACTTC
>TRBV7-9|NA|NA|TRBJ1-3
CASSLGRNTIYF
TGTGCCAGCAGCTTAGGGCGAAACACCATATATTTT
>TRBV19|many|TRBD1|TRBJ1-1
CASRPGTAGDVGTEAFF
TGTGCCAGTAGACCCGGGACAGCGGGGGATGTTGGCACTGAAGCTTTCTTT
>TRBV6-1|many|NA|TRBJ1-5
CASSQGVDPNQPQHF
TGTGCCAGCAGTCAGGGTGTTGACCCCAATCAGCCCCAGCATTTT
>TRBV5-4|many|NA|TRBJ2-5
CASSLGQSFGAQYF
TGTGCCAGCAGCTTAGGACAGTCGTTTGGGGCCCAGTACTTC
>TRBV12-5|few|TRBD1|TRBJ2-2
CASGSQGGGGELFF
TGTGCTAGTGGATCACAGGGGGGCGGCGGGGAGCTGTTTTTT
>TRBV27|many|NA|TRBJ2-3
CASRRGGGTQYF
TGTGCCAGCAGAAGGGGGGGAGGTACGCAGTATTTT